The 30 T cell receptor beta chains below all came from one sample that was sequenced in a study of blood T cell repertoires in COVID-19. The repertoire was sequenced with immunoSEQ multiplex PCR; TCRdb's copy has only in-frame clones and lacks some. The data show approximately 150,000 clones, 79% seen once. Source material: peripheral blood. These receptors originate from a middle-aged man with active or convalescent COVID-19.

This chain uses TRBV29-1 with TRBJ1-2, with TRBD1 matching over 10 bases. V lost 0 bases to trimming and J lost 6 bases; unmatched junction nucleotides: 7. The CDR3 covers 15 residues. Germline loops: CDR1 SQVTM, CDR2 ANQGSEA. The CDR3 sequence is CSVEDSDRGRNGYTF. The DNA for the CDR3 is TGCAGCGTTGAAGACTCCGACAGGGGGCGCAATGGCTACACCTTC.

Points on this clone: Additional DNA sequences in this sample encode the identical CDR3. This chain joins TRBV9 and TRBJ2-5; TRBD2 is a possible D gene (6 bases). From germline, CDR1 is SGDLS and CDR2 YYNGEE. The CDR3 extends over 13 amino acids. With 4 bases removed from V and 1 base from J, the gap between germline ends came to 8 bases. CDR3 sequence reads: CASSPGGQETQYF. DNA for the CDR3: TGTGCCAGCAGCCCCGGGGGCCAAGAGACCCAGTACTTC. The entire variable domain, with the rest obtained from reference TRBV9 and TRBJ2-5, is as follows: DSGVTQTPKHLITATGQRVTLRCSPRSGDLSVYWYQQSLDQGLQFLIQYYNGEERAKGNILERFSAQQFPDLHSELNLSSLELGDSALYFCASSPGGQETQYFGPGTRLLVL.

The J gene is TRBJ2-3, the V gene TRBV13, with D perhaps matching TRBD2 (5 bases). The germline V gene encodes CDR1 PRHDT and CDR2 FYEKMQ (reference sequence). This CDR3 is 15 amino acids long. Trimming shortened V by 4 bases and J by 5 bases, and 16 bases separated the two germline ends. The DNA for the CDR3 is TGTGCCAGCAGCTCGGACTGGGCCTCGGGAGATACGCAGTATTTT. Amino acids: CASSSDWASGDTQYF. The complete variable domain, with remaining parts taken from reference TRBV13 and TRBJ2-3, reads AAGVIQSPRHLIKEKRETATLKCYPIPRHDTVYWYQQGPGQDPQFLISFYEKMQSDKGSIPDRFSAQQFSDYHSELNMSSLELGDSALYFCASSSDWASGDTQYFGPGTRLTVL.

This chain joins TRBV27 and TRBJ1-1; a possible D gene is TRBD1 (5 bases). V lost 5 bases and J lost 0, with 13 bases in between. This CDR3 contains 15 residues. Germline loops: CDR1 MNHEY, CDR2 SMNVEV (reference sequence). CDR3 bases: TGTGCCAGCAGTCCATGGGGGGGAGTGAACACTGAAGCTTTCTTT. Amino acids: CASSPWGGVNTEAFF.

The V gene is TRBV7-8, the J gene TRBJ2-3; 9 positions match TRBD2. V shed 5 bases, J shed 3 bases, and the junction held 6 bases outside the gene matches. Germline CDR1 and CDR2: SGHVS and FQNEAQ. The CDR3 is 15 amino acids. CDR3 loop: CASSTSGRTTDTQYF. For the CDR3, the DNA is TGTGCCAGCAGCACGAGCGGGAGGACGACAGATACGCAGTATTTT.

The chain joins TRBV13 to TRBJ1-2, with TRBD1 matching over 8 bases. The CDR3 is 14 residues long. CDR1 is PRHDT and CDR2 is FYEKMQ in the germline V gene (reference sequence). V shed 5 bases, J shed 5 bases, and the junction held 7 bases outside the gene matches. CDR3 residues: CASSPGQGLYGYTF. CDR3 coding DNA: TGTGCCAGCAGCCCAGGACAGGGCCTTTATGGCTACACCTTC.

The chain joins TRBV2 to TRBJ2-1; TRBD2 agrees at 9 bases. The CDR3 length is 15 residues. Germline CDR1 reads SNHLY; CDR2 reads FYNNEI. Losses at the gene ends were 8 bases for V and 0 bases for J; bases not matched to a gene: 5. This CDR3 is CASVGLASSYNEQFF. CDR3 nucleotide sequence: TGTGCCAGCGTTGGACTAGCGAGCTCCTACAATGAGCAGTTCTTC.

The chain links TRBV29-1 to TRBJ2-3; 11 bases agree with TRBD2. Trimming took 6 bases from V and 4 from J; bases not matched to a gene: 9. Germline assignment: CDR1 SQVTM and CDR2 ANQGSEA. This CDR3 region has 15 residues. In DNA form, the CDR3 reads TGCAGCGTCGTTTTACTAGCGGGAGTTGCAGATACGCAGTATTTT. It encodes CSVVLLAGVADTQYF.

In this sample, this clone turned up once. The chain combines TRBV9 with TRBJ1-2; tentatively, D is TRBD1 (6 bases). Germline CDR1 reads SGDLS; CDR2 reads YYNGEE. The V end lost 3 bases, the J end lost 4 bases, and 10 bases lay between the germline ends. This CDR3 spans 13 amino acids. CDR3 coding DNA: TGTGCCAGCAGCGCGGACAGTCGCTATGGCTACACCTTC. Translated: CASSADSRYGYTF.

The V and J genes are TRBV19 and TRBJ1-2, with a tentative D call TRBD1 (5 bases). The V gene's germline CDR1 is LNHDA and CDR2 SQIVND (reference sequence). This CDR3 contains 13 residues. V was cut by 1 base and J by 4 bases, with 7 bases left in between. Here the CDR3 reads CASSIGGGYGYTF. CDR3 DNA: TGTGCCAGTAGTATAGGGGGCGGCTATGGCTACACCTTC.

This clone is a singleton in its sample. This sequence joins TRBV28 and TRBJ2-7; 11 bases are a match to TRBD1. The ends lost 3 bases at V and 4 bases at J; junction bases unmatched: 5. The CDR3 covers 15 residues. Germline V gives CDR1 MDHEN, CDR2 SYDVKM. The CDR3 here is CASSLYGQGAYEQYF. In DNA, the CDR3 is TGTGCCAGCAGTTTGTACGGACAGGGGGCATACGAGCAGTACTTC.

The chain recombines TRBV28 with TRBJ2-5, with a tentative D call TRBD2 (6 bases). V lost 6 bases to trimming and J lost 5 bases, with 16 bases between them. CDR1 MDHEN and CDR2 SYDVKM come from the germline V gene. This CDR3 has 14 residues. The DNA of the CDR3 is TGTGCCAGCAGCTGGGAGCCCCGGGAGGAGACCCAGTACTTC. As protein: CASSWEPREETQYF.

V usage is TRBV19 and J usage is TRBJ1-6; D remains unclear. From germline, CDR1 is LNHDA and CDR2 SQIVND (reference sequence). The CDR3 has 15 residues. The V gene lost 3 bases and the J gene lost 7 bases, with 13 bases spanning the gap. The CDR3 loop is CASSISRGLNSPLHF. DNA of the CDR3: TGTGCCAGTAGTATTTCCCGGGGTTTGAATTCACCCCTCCACTTT.

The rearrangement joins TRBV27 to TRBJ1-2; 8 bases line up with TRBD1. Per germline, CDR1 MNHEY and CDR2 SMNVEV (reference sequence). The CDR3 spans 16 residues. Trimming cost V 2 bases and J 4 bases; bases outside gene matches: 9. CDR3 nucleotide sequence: TGTGCCAGCAGTTTAGCGACAGGGGCGGATACCTATGGCTACACCTTC. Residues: CASSLATGADTYGYTF.

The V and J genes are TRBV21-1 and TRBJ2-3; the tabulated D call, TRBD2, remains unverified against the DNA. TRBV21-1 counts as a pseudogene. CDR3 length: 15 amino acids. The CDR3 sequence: CASSKDRTSTDTQYF. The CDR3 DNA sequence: TGTGCCAGCAGCAAAGACCGGACTAGCACAGATACGCAGTATTTT.

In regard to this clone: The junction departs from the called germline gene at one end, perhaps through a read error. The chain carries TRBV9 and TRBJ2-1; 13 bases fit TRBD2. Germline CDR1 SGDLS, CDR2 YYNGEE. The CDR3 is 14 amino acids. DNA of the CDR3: TGTGCCAGCAGCGAGGGACTAGCGGGGCTGGAGCGGTTCTTC. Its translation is CASSEGLAGLERFF.

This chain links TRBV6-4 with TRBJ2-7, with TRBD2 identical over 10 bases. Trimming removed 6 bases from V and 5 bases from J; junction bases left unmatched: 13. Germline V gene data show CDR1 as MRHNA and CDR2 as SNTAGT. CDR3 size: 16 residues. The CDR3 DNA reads TGTGCCAGCAGATCTGTCTGGCTAGCGGGAGATAACGAGCAGTACTTC. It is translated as CASRSVWLAGDNEQYF.

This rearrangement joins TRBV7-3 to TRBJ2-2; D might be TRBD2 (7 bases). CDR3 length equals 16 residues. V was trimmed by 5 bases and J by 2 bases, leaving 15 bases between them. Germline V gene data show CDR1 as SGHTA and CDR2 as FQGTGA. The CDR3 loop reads CASSPRGGANTGELFF. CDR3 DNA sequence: TGTGCCAGCAGCCCAAGGGGGGGCGCCAACACCGGGGAGCTGTTTTTT.

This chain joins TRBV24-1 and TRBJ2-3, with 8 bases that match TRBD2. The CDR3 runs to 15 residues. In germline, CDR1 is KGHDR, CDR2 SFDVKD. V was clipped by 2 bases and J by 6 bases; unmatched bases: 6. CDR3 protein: CATSDSGLAGDTQYF. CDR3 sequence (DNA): TGTGCCACCAGTGATTCCGGACTAGCTGGGGATACGCAGTATTTT.

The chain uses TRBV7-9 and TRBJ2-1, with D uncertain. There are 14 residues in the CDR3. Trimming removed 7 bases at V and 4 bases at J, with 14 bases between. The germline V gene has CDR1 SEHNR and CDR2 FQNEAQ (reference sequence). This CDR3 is CASTLHSEYNEQFF. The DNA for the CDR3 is TGTGCCAGCACGCTGCACTCCGAATACAATGAGCAGTTCTTC.

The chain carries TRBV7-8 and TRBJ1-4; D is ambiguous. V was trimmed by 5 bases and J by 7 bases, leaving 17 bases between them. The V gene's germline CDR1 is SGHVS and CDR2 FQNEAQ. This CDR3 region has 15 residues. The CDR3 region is CASSATGNDGEKLFF. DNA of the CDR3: TGTGCCAGCAGCGCGACGGGGAATGACGGTGAAAAACTGTTTTTT.

The CDR3 region is CASSLVAGQSFRGYTF. CDR3 bases: TGTGCCAGCAGCTTAGTGGCGGGACAGAGTTTTCGTGGCTACACCTTC. The V gene is TRBV11-2, the J gene TRBJ1-2, with 7 bases aligning to TRBD1. V lost 1 base, J lost 7 bases, and 12 bases stayed unmatched. Germline CDR1 SGHAT, CDR2 FQNNGV. The length of the CDR3 is 16 residues.

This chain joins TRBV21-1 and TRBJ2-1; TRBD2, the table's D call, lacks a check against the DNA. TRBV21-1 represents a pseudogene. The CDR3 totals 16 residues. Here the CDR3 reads CASSKVPSGSWNEQFF. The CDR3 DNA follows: TGTGCCAGCAGCAAAGTCCCTAGCGGGAGCTGGAATGAGCAGTTCTTC.

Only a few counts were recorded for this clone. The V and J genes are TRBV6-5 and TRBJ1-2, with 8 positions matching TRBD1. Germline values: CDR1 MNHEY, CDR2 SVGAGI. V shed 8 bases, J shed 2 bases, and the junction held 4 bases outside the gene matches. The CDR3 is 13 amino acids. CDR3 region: CASRWTGNYGYTF. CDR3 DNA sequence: TGTGCCAGCCGCTGGACAGGGAACTATGGCTACACCTTC.

CDR3 protein: CAWRTGAGYGYTF. In DNA form, the CDR3 reads TGTGCCTGGAGAACAGGGGCGGGGTATGGCTACACCTTC. This rearrangement joins TRBV30 to TRBJ1-2; 7 positions agree with TRBD1. In germline, CDR1 is GTSNPN, CDR2 SVGIG (reference sequence). The CDR3 is made up of 13 amino acids. V lost 3 bases, J lost 5 bases, and 6 bases stayed unmatched.

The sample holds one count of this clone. DNA of the CDR3: TGTGCCAGCAGTCAAACAGGGGTCCACAAAAACATTCAGTACTTC. As protein: CASSQTGVHKNIQYF. V usage is TRBV25-1 and J usage is TRBJ2-4; TRBD1 matches 7 bases. V was pared by 5 bases and J by 3 bases, with 7 bases of the junction left unmatched. The CDR3 spans 15 residues. Germline CDR1 reads MGHDK; CDR2 reads SYGVNS.

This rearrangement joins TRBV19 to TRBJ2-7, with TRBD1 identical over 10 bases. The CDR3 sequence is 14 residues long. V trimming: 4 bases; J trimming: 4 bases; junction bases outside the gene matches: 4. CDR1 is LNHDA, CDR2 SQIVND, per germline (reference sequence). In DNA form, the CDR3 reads TGTGCCAGTAGTAAGGGGACAGGGGCGTACGAGCAGTACTTC. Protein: CASSKGTGAYEQYF.

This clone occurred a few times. This chain's CDR3 is CASRPTGTGEAGANVLTF. The CDR3 coding sequence is TGTGCCAGCAGACCCACCGGGACAGGGGAAGCTGGGGCCAACGTCCTGACTTTC. The rearrangement links TRBV21-1 to TRBJ2-6; the table's D gene call, TRBD1, was not cross checked with the DNA. TRBV21-1 is noted as a pseudogene. The length of the CDR3 is 18 residues.

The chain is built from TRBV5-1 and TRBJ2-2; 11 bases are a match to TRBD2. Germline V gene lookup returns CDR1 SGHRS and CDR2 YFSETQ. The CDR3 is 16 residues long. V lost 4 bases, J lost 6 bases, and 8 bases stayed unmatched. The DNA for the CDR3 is TGCGCCAGCAGCGAAACTAGCGGGAGAGGGGCCGGGGAGCTGTTTTTT. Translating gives CASSETSGRGAGELFF.

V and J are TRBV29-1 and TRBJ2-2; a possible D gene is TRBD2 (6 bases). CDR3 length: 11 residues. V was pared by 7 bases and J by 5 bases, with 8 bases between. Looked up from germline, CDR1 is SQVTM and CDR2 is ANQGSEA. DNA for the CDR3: TGCAGCGGTGGGAGGACCGGGGAGCTGTTTTTT. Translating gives CSGGRTGELFF.